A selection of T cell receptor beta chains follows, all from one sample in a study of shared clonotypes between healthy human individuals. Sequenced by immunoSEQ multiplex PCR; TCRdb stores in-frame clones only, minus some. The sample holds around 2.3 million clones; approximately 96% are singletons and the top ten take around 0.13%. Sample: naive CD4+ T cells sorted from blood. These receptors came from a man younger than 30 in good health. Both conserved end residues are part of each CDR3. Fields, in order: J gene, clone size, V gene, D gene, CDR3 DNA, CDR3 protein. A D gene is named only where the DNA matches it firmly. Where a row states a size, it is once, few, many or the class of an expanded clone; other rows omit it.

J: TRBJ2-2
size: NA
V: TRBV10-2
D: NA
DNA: TGCGCCAGCAGCCGACTGACTAGTGTCGGGGAAACCGGGGAGCTGTTTTTT
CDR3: CASSRLTSVGETGELFF

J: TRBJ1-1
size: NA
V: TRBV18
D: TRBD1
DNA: TGTGCCAGCTCACCTCGGGACAGTGAAGCTTTCTTT
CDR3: CASSPRDSEAFF

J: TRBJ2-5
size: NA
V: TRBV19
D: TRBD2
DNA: TGTGCCAGTAGCCAAACTAGCGGGGGGAAAGAAAAGACCCAGTACTTC
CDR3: CASSQTSGGKEKTQYF

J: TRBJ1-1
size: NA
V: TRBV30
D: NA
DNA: TGTGCCTGGAGTGTATTAGGGCCATCTGAAGCTTTCTTT
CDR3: CAWSVLGPSEAFF

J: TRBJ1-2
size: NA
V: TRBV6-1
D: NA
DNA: TGTGCCAGCACCCTGGGATCCTCGGGGGGCTACACCTTC
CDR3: CASTLGSSGGYTF

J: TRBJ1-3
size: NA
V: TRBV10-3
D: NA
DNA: TGTGCCACTTCGTTCTCTGGAAACACCATATATTTT
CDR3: CATSFSGNTIYF

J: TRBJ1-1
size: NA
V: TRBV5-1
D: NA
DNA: TGCGCCAGCAGCTTGTCCGAGGGCCTGGATACTGAAGCTTTCTTT
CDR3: CASSLSEGLDTEAFF

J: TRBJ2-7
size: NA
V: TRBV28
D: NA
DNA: TGTGCCACCTCCTCTCCCAAGGTAGTCTCCTACGAGCAGTACTTC
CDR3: CATSSPKVVSYEQYF

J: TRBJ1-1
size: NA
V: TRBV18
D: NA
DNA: TGTGCCAGCTCACCCTCCGTGGGTCCGAACACTGAAGCTTTCTTT
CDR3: CASSPSVGPNTEAFF

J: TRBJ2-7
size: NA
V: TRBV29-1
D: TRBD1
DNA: TGCAGCGCCAGACAGGGGGTCTACGAGCAGTACTTC
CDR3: CSARQGVYEQYF

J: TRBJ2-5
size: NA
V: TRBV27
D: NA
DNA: TGTGCCAGCGGGCCAAGTGATGAGACCCAGTACTTC
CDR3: CASGPSDETQYF

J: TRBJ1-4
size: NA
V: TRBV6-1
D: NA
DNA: TGTGCCAGCAGTGAAGGAGGGGAAAAACTGTTTTTT
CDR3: CASSEGGEKLFF

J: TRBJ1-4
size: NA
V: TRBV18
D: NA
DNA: TGTGCCAGCTCCCCAGGGGTGCTTAATGAAAAACTGTTTTTT
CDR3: CASSPGVLNEKLFF

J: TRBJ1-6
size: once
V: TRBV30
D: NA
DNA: TGTGCCTGGAACGGGGAGGAGGGTCTATATTCACCCCTCCACTTT
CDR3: CAWNGEEGLYSPLHF

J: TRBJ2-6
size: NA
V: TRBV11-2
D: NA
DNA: TGTGCCAGCAGCTTAGATTCCGGCAGTCTAGGGGCCAACGTCCTGACTTTC
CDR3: CASSLDSGSLGANVLTF

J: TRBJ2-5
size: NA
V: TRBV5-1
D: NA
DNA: TGCGCCAGCAGCTTGGAACGGGTGGGAGGGACCCAGTACTTC
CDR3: CASSLERVGGTQYF

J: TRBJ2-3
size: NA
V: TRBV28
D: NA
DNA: TGTGCCAGCAGGAGCATTAGACTTGCCACAGATACGCAGTATTTT
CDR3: CASRSIRLATDTQYF

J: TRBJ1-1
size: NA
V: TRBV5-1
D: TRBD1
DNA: TGCGCCAGCAGCCCCGGACAGGGATCGAGGACTGAAGCTTTCTTT
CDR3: CASSPGQGSRTEAFF

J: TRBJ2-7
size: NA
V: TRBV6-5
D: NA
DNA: TGTGCCAGCAGTCACGCCGACGAGCAGTACTTC
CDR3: CASSHADEQYF

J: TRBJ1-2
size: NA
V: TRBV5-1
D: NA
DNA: TGCGCCAGCAGCTTGGGTGACCGCCTCGTCTATGGCTACACCTTC
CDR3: CASSLGDRLVYGYTF

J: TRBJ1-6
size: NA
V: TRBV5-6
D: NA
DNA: TGTGCCAGCAGCTCTAACAGGGTCGGGAATAATTCACCCCTCCACTTT
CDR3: CASSSNRVGNNSPLHF

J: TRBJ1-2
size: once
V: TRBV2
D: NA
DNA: TGTGCCAGCAGTGGGGGGGTATCTGGCTACACCTTC
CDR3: CASSGGVSGYTF

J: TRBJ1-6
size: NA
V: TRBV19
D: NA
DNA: TGTGCCAGTAGTAGTCTAGGAAGCTCCTATAATTCACCCCTCCACTTT
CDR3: CASSSLGSSYNSPLHF

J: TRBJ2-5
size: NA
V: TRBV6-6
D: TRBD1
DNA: TGTGCCAGCAGTCGGAGGACAGGTGACGAGGAAGAGACCCAGTACTTC
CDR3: CASSRRTGDEEETQYF

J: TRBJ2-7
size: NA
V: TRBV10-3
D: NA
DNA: TGTGCCATCGGAAGAGGAGAAACCTACGAGCAGTACTTC
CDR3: CAIGRGETYEQYF

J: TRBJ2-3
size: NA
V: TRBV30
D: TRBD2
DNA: TGTGCCTGGAGTTATGGATTAGCGGGAGGCACAGATACGCAGTATTTT
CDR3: CAWSYGLAGGTDTQYF

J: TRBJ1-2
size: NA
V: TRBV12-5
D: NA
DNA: TGTGCTAGTGGCGACGCCCGGGCGAGGGATTATGGCTACACCTTC
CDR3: CASGDARARDYGYTF

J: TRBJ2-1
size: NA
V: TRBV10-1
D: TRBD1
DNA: TGCGCCAGCAGTCCGGGACAGGGGTTAACCTACAATGAGCAGTTCTTC
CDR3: CASSPGQGLTYNEQFF

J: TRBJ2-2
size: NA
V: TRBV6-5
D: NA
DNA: TGTGCCAGCCTTAACGGGGGGGAGCTGTTTTTT
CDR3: CASLNGGELFF

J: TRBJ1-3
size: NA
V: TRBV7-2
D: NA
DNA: TGTGCCAGCAGCCCAAACCCCAACAGGGTTGGAAACACCATATATTTT
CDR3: CASSPNPNRVGNTIYF

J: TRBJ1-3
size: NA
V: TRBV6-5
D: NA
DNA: TGTGCCAGCAGGAGGGGGGTGGAAGGAAACACCATATATTTT
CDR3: CASRRGVEGNTIYF